The rows below give T cell receptor beta chains drawn from one sample of a study of T cells after yellow fever vaccination. TCRdb redid the calling of the 5' RACE reads with MiXCR, one entry per CDR3 protein. In the table there are hundreds of thousands of distinct CDR3 sequences, about 12% of which are singletons. This sample comprised PBMCs, obtained on the day of the yellow fever booster vaccination. These receptors came from a man aged 25 to 40 who received the YFV17D yellow fever vaccine. Each CDR3 is given with its conserved first and last residue. A D gene is named only where the DNA matches it firmly. Rows may omit the clone size; those that give it use once, few, many or a size class.

v_gene: TRBV7-2; abundance: -; d_gene: -; len: 14; j_gene: TRBJ2-5; CDR3nt: TGTGCCAGCAGCGTCTCGGGCCTCCCGGTATCCCAGTACTTC; CDR3aa: CASSVSGLPVSQYF
v_gene: TRBV5-4; abundance: -; d_gene: -; len: 13; j_gene: TRBJ2-5; CDR3nt: TGTGCCAGCAGCTTGCACCTGGACGAGACCCAGTACTTC; CDR3aa: CASSLHLDETQYF
v_gene: TRBV20-1; abundance: -; d_gene: -; len: 13; j_gene: TRBJ2-3; CDR3nt: TGCAGTGCTAGAGATGTCTCGGCAGATACGCAGTATTTT; CDR3aa: CSARDVSADTQYF
v_gene: TRBV6-2/TRBV6-3; abundance: -; d_gene: -; len: 13; j_gene: TRBJ1-2; CDR3nt: TGTGCCAGCAGATCCGGGGGGGGCGGCGGCTACACCTTC; CDR3aa: CASRSGGGGGYTF
v_gene: TRBV30; abundance: few; d_gene: TRBD1; len: 11; j_gene: TRBJ2-1; CDR3nt: TGTGCCTGGGACCCGGGACAGCTCCCGTTCTTC; CDR3aa: CAWDPGQLPFF
v_gene: TRBV3-1; abundance: few; d_gene: TRBD2; len: 14; j_gene: TRBJ2-7; CDR3nt: TGTGCCAGCGCAAGGGGGACTAGGGGTTTCGAGCAGTACTTC; CDR3aa: CASARGTRGFEQYF
v_gene: TRBV7-6; abundance: -; d_gene: TRBD2; len: 14; j_gene: TRBJ2-3; CDR3nt: TGTGCCAGCAGCTTTACTAGCGTCACAGATACGCAGTATTTT; CDR3aa: CASSFTSVTDTQYF
v_gene: TRBV20-1; abundance: few; d_gene: TRBD2; len: 17; j_gene: TRBJ2-5; CDR3nt: TGCAGTGCTAGACCCTTTAGCGGGACCTTGTCTCAAGAGACCCAGTACTTC; CDR3aa: CSARPFSGTLSQETQYF
v_gene: TRBV6-1; abundance: few; d_gene: TRBD1; len: 13; j_gene: TRBJ2-7; CDR3nt: TGTGCCAGCAGTGGAGGGACAGTCGGAGAGCAGTACTTC; CDR3aa: CASSGGTVGEQYF
v_gene: TRBV28; abundance: -; d_gene: TRBD2; len: 14; j_gene: TRBJ2-5; CDR3nt: TGTGCCAGCAGGCTACTAGCGGGTTGGGAGACCCAGTACTTC; CDR3aa: CASRLLAGWETQYF
v_gene: TRBV6-4; abundance: -; d_gene: -; len: 15; j_gene: TRBJ2-1; CDR3nt: TGTGCCAGCAGCCCCGGGAGAGGCTCCTACAATGAGCAGTTCTTC; CDR3aa: CASSPGRGSYNEQFF
v_gene: TRBV27; abundance: -; d_gene: TRBD1; len: 18; j_gene: TRBJ1-2; CDR3nt: TGTGCCAGCAGTTTATATTTGACAGGGGGCAAGACTAACTATGGCTACACCTTC; CDR3aa: CASSLYLTGGKTNYGYTF
v_gene: TRBV5-4; abundance: few; d_gene: -; len: 16; j_gene: TRBJ2-5; CDR3nt: TGTGCCAGCAGCTCACCCCAACAGGTCCACCGCGAGACCCAGTACTTC; CDR3aa: CASSSPQQVHRETQYF
v_gene: TRBV28; abundance: few; d_gene: TRBD2; len: 14; j_gene: TRBJ2-5; CDR3nt: TGTGCCAGCAGGGGACTAGCGGCACGGGAGACCCAGTACTTC; CDR3aa: CASRGLAARETQYF
v_gene: TRBV6-1; abundance: few; d_gene: TRBD2; len: 16; j_gene: TRBJ2-1; CDR3nt: TGTGCCAGCACCCACCTCGGGACTAGCGGGAGCAATGAGCAGTTCTTC; CDR3aa: CASTHLGTSGSNEQFF
v_gene: TRBV7-2; abundance: many; d_gene: -; len: 15; j_gene: TRBJ2-3; CDR3nt: TGTGCCAGCAGTAGAGCCGGGACTCTGTTAGATACGCAGTATTTT; CDR3aa: CASSRAGTLLDTQYF
v_gene: TRBV5-6; abundance: few; d_gene: TRBD1; len: 14; j_gene: TRBJ2-3; CDR3nt: TGTGCCAGCAGCTCACAGGGGGCAGGAGATACGCAGTATTTT; CDR3aa: CASSSQGAGDTQYF
v_gene: TRBV6-5; abundance: few; d_gene: -; len: 17; j_gene: TRBJ2-2; CDR3nt: TGTGCCAGCAGTTACCTAAGATCCGGGGCGAACACCGGGGAGCTGTTTTTT; CDR3aa: CASSYLRSGANTGELFF
v_gene: TRBV7-6; abundance: many; d_gene: -; len: 14; j_gene: TRBJ2-1; CDR3nt: TGTGCCAGCAGCCCCTCCGGGACCCACAATGAGCAGTTCTTC; CDR3aa: CASSPSGTHNEQFF
v_gene: TRBV6-5; abundance: -; d_gene: -; len: 14; j_gene: TRBJ2-7; CDR3nt: TGTGCCAGCAGTTACTCGGGGCTAGCGTACGAGCAGTACTTC; CDR3aa: CASSYSGLAYEQYF
v_gene: TRBV5-1; abundance: few; d_gene: -; len: 16; j_gene: TRBJ2-7; CDR3nt: TGCGCCAGCAGCAATAGGGACCGCACTAGCTCCTACGAGCAGTACTTC; CDR3aa: CASSNRDRTSSYEQYF
v_gene: TRBV28; abundance: few; d_gene: -; len: 16; j_gene: TRBJ2-7; CDR3nt: TGTGCCAGCAGTTTTCCAGGGACACCAACCTCCTACGAGCAGTACTTC; CDR3aa: CASSFPGTPTSYEQYF
v_gene: TRBV7-2; abundance: few; d_gene: -; len: 15; j_gene: TRBJ2-2; CDR3nt: TGTGCCAGCAGCTTGTGGGGGACGAACACCGGGGAGCTGTTTTTT; CDR3aa: CASSLWGTNTGELFF
v_gene: TRBV10-3; abundance: once; d_gene: -; len: 13; j_gene: TRBJ2-7; CDR3nt: TGTGCCATCAGTGCTGGGACACCGGTCGAGCAGTACTTC; CDR3aa: CAISAGTPVEQYF
v_gene: TRBV18; abundance: -; d_gene: TRBD1; len: 16; j_gene: TRBJ1-5; CDR3nt: TGTGCCAGCTCACGAGACAGGACAGGGAGCAATCAGCCCCAGCATTTT; CDR3aa: CASSRDRTGSNQPQHF
v_gene: TRBV12-3/TRBV12-4; abundance: -; d_gene: -; len: 14; j_gene: TRBJ1-4; CDR3nt: TGTGCCAGCAGTCTGACCGGGGGTTCAGAAAAACTGTTTTTT; CDR3aa: CASSLTGGSEKLFF
v_gene: TRBV6-5; abundance: -; d_gene: -; len: 15; j_gene: TRBJ1-5; CDR3nt: TGTGCCAGCAGTTCAGGAACCTGGGGCAATCAGCCCCAGCATTTT; CDR3aa: CASSSGTWGNQPQHF
v_gene: TRBV6-1; abundance: few; d_gene: -; len: 14; j_gene: TRBJ1-5; CDR3nt: TGTGCCAGCAGTACAACAGGGTACAATCAGCCCCAGCATTTT; CDR3aa: CASSTTGYNQPQHF
v_gene: TRBV7-2; abundance: few; d_gene: -; len: 13; j_gene: TRBJ1-5; CDR3nt: TGTGCCAGCAGCTTAGGGCGGGCCCAGCCCCAGCATTTT; CDR3aa: CASSLGRAQPQHF
v_gene: TRBV20-1; abundance: few; d_gene: TRBD1; len: 13; j_gene: TRBJ1-1; CDR3nt: TGCAGTGCCCCGACAGGGGCGCGTACTGAAGCTTTCTTT; CDR3aa: CSAPTGARTEAFF
v_gene: TRBV12-3/TRBV12-4; abundance: few; d_gene: TRBD2; len: 15; j_gene: TRBJ2-2; CDR3nt: TGTGCCAGCAGCCAACTAGCGGCATCCACCGGGGAGCTGTTTTTT; CDR3aa: CASSQLAASTGELFF
v_gene: TRBV3-1; abundance: few; d_gene: TRBD2; len: 17; j_gene: TRBJ2-2; CDR3nt: TGTGCCAGCAGCCTCTCCGGGACTAATTTAAACACCGGGGAGCTGTTTTTT; CDR3aa: CASSLSGTNLNTGELFF
v_gene: TRBV25-1; abundance: -; d_gene: -; len: 15; j_gene: TRBJ2-7; CDR3nt: TGTGCCAGCAGTGAAAGAGGCAGGCCCTCGGACGAGCAGTACTTC; CDR3aa: CASSERGRPSDEQYF
v_gene: TRBV10-2; abundance: many; d_gene: -; len: 14; j_gene: TRBJ2-7; CDR3nt: TGCGCCAGCAGTGAGAGGCGGGACCCCTACGAGCAGTACTTC; CDR3aa: CASSERRDPYEQYF
v_gene: TRBV10-3; abundance: -; d_gene: -; len: 15; j_gene: TRBJ2-1; CDR3nt: TGTGCCATCAGTGAGTCGGGCCCGGAAGGCAATGAGCAGTTCTTC; CDR3aa: CAISESGPEGNEQFF
v_gene: TRBV29-1; abundance: few; d_gene: -; len: 14; j_gene: TRBJ2-2; CDR3nt: TGCAGCGTTGTACACGGGGGCAGCACCGGGGAGCTGTTTTTT; CDR3aa: CSVVHGGSTGELFF
v_gene: TRBV12-3/TRBV12-4; abundance: once; d_gene: -; len: 17; j_gene: TRBJ2-7; CDR3nt: TGTGCCAGCAGTTTAAAAGGTAGCCTCTTCCTCCCGTACGAGCAGTACTTC; CDR3aa: CASSLKGSLFLPYEQYF
v_gene: TRBV20-1; abundance: -; d_gene: TRBD1; len: 13; j_gene: TRBJ1-3; CDR3nt: TGCAGTGCGCCACAGGGGCCCAGAAACACCATATATTTT; CDR3aa: CSAPQGPRNTIYF
v_gene: TRBV11-1; abundance: few; d_gene: TRBD2; len: 20; j_gene: TRBJ2-3; CDR3nt: TGTGCCAGCAGCCGCAAGGGACTAGCGGGAATCCCCACAACAGGAGATACGCAGTATTTT; CDR3aa: CASSRKGLAGIPTTGDTQYF
v_gene: TRBV12-3/TRBV12-4; abundance: -; d_gene: -; len: 12; j_gene: TRBJ1-2; CDR3nt: TGTGCCAGCAGTTCCGACACCTATGGCTACACCTTC; CDR3aa: CASSSDTYGYTF
v_gene: TRBV7-9; abundance: many; d_gene: -; len: 15; j_gene: TRBJ2-2; CDR3nt: TGTGCCAGCAGCCCTGGGACACCGAACACCGGGGAGCTGTTTTTT; CDR3aa: CASSPGTPNTGELFF